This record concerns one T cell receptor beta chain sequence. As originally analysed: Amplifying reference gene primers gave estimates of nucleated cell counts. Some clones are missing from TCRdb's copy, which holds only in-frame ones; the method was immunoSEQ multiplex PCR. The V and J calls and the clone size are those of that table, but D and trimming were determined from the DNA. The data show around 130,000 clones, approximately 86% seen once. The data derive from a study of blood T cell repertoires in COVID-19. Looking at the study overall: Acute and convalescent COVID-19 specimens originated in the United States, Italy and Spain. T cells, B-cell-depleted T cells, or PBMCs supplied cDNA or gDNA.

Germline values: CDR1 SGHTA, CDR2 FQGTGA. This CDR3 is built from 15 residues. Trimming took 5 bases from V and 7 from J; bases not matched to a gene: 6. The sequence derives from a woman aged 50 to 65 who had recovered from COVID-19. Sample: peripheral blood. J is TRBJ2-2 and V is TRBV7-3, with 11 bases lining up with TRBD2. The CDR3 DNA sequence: TGTGCCAGCAGCCCCCTAGCGGGGGGAATCGGGGAGCTGTTTTTT. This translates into CASSPLAGGIGELFF.